Each of the 19 T cell receptor beta chains below was sequenced from the same sample in a study of T cells in Graves' hyperthyroidism and ophthalmopathy. Amplification targeted TCR beta CDR3 regions from RNA transcripts. The HTBI primer set drove a first-round RT-PCR of the TCR CDR3. TCRdb reprocessed the multiplex PCR reads with MiXCR, giving one entry per CDR3 protein. The profile shows around 620,000 distinct CDR3 sequences, approximately 15% of them singletons. The specimen sequenced was blood. These receptors originate from a woman between 18 and 29 years old with Graves' ophthalmopathy.

This clonotype was seen ten or more times. The chain employs TRBV12-3 or TRBV12-4 and TRBJ1-2, with 7 bases lining up with TRBD1. With V trimmed by 4 bases and J by 0 bases, 5 bases remained unmatched. This CDR3 has 15 residues. CDR3 sequence reads: CASSSGTVANYGYTF. DNA for the CDR3: TGTGCCAGCAGTTCCGGGACAGTTGCTAACTATGGCTACACCTTC.

This clonotype was found once. The chain couples TRBV27 to TRBJ1-1, with D tentatively TRBD1 (6 bases). The length of the CDR3 is 14 residues. Germline V gene data show CDR1 as MNHEY and CDR2 as SMNVEV (reference sequence). V was trimmed by 3 bases and J by 8 bases, leaving 16 bases between them. The CDR3 bases are TGTGCCAGCAGTTTCGGCAGGGGCGGATTGGAAGCTTTCTTT. This translates into CASSFGRGGLEAFF.

Only a few counts were recorded for this clonotype. The chain carries TRBV4-1 and TRBJ2-7; D gene unclear. The CDR3 has 15 residues. V was cut by 1 base and J by 3 bases, with 13 bases left in between. Germline V CDR1 and CDR2: MGHRA, YSYEKL. Written as DNA, the CDR3 is TGCGCCAGCAGCCAAGTCTACTTTCCAGACTACGAGCAGTACTTC. This gives the protein CASSQVYFPDYEQYF.

The table lists this clonotype with many counts. V usage is TRBV28 and J usage is TRBJ2-7, with D perhaps assigned TRBD1 or TRBD2 (7 bases each). The CDR3 runs 18 residues. CDR1 is MDHEN, CDR2 SYDVKM, per germline. Trimming pared 2 bases from V and 2 bases from J, leaving 22 bases between. This CDR3 reads CASSLATGLASGAYEQYF. CDR3 nucleotides: TGTGCCAGCAGTTTAGCGACAGGGTTGGCTAGCGGCGCCTACGAGCAGTACTTC. Full variable domain (outside the CDR3, taken from reference TRBV28 and TRBJ2-7): DVKVTQSSRYLVKRTGEKVFLECVQDMDHENMFWYRQDPGLGLRLIYFSYDVKMKEKGDIPEGYSVSREKKERFSLILESASTNQTSMYLCASSLATGLASGAYEQYFGPGTRLTVT.

This clonotype was recorded many times. The V call is TRBV11-3, the J call TRBJ2-2; weak D call: TRBD1 (5 bases). This CDR3 is 20 amino acids long. CDR1 is SGHNT, CDR2 YENEEA, per germline. V lost 4 bases to trimming and J lost 3 bases, with 27 bases between them. The CDR3 sequence is CASSSGSWNHRISDTGELFF. The CDR3 DNA follows: TGTGCCAGCAGCTCAGGATCATGGAACCACAGGATATCAGACACCGGGGAGCTGTTTTTT.

CDR3 loop: CASSPPGFRGKLFF. CDR3 nucleotides: TGTGCCAGCAGTCCGCCCGGGTTCAGGGGAAAACTGTTTTTT. The chain is built from TRBV6-1 and TRBJ1-4, with D possibly matching TRBD1 (6 bases). Trimming took off 5 bases at V and 10 bases at J, with 17 bases between the two ends. CDR3 length: 14 amino acids. Germline V gene lookup returns CDR1 MNHNS and CDR2 SASEGT.

This clonotype occurred many times. V is TRBV7-9 and J is TRBJ2-5; D ambiguous. With 3 bases removed from V and 7 bases from J, the gap between germline ends came to 15 bases. The length of the CDR3 is 14 residues. The germline gives CDR1 SEHNR, CDR2 FQNEAQ (reference sequence). Written as DNA, the CDR3 is TGTGCCAGCAGCTTCGTGTATGAGGACGGGACCCAGTACTTC. It codes for CASSFVYEDGTQYF.

The table lists this clonotype with many counts. The J gene is TRBJ2-1, the V gene TRBV24-1; D remains ambiguous. The germline V gene has CDR1 KGHDR and CDR2 SFDVKD. With 6 bases removed from V and 5 bases from J, the gap between germline ends came to 10 bases. The CDR3 is 13 amino acids. This CDR3 reads CATSRDSHNEQFF. The CDR3 DNA follows: TGTGCCACCAGTAGGGATAGCCACAATGAGCAGTTCTTC.

This rearrangement joins TRBV7-2 to TRBJ1-3, with TRBD1 as a possible D gene (5 bases). The V gene lost 2 bases and the J gene lost 0 bases, with 8 bases spanning the gap. From germline, CDR1 is SGHTA and CDR2 FQGNSA. The CDR3 is 15 amino acids. This CDR3 reads CASSLQGNSGNTIYF. The CDR3 DNA is TGTGCCAGCAGCTTACAGGGTAACTCTGGAAACACCATATATTTT.

This clonotype appeared a few times. The chain is built from TRBV14 and TRBJ2-7, with TRBD1 matching over 10 bases. The germline CDR1 and CDR2 sequences are SGHDN and FVKESK. The CDR3 runs to 18 residues. The trim removed 0 bases at V and 7 bases at J, leaving 15 bases unmatched. The CDR3 region has the DNA TGTGCCAGCAGCCAAGATCTCTTATCCTGGACAGGGGGTTATGAGCAGTACTTC. As protein: CASSQDLLSWTGGYEQYF.

This clonotype was found a few times. This chain links TRBV19 with TRBJ2-6; D assignment may be TRBD1 or TRBD2 (5 bases each). This CDR3 contains 22 residues. Trimming removed 3 bases from V and 14 bases from J, with 41 bases in between. Germline CDR1 and CDR2: LNHDA and SQIVND (reference sequence). The CDR3 sequence is CASSIPILWRTGEGTNVWLLTF. The DNA of the CDR3 is TGTGCCAGTAGTATTCCAATTCTGTGGAGGACCGGAGAGGGGACGAACGTTTGGCTCCTGACTTTC.

This clonotype was detected many times. The chain uses TRBV11-2 and TRBJ2-7, with 8 bases lining up with TRBD1. Looked up from germline, CDR1 is SGHAT and CDR2 is FQNNGV. V was pared by 5 bases and J by 1 base, with 4 bases of the junction left unmatched. The CDR3 runs 14 residues. The CDR3 DNA reads TGTGCCAGCAGCCGGGACAGGAATTCCTACGAGCAGTACTTC. It yields the protein CASSRDRNSYEQYF. The variable domain in full, with the rest retrieved from reference TRBV11-2 and TRBJ2-7, is EAGVAQSPRYKIIEKRQSVAFWCNPISGHATLYWYQQILGQGPKLLIQFQNNGVVDDSQLPKDRFSAERLKGVDSTLKIQPAKLEDSAVYLCASSRDRNSYEQYFGPGTRLTVT.

This clonotype was found many times. The chain is built from TRBV20-1 and TRBJ2-3, with D perhaps TRBD2 (6 bases). The CDR3 is 15 residues long. CDR1 is DFQATT and CDR2 is SNEGSKA in the germline V gene (reference sequence). V dropped 0 bases and J dropped 2 bases, with 12 bases sitting between them. CDR3 sequence reads: CSARDNGGLTDTQYF. The CDR3 coding sequence is TGCAGTGCTAGAGATAACGGGGGACTCACAGATACGCAGTATTTT.

This clonotype was detected ten times or more. This sequence joins TRBV28 and TRBJ1-5; tentative D call: TRBD1 (6 bases). V lost 7 bases, J lost 3 bases, and 16 bases lay in between. The CDR3 spans 15 residues. CDR1 is MDHEN, CDR2 SYDVKM, per germline. The CDR3 sequence: CASTIRGATNQPQHF. Here the CDR3 DNA reads TGTGCCAGCACTATTAGGGGGGCTACCAATCAGCCCCAGCATTTT.

This clonotype was counted a few times. V usage is TRBV27 and J usage is TRBJ1-2; D gene ambiguous. The germline V and J ends were trimmed by 5 bases and 7 bases, with 8 bases remaining between them. The CDR3 totals 11 residues. The germline gives CDR1 MNHEY, CDR2 SMNVEV (reference sequence). CDR3 region: CASSDAGGYTF. In DNA, the CDR3 is TGTGCCAGCAGTGACGCGGGTGGCTACACCTTC.

This clonotype came up many times. V is TRBV6-2 or TRBV6-3 and J is TRBJ2-7; 8 bases align to TRBD2. V lost 8 bases and J lost 3; bases outside the gene matches: 6. This CDR3 spans 13 amino acids. CDR1 MNHEY and CDR2 SVGEGT come from the germline V gene. The CDR3 protein is CASGREAFYEQYF. In DNA, the CDR3 is TGTGCCAGCGGGCGGGAGGCCTTCTACGAGCAGTACTTC.

The DNA of the CDR3 is TGTGCCAGCAGCTCGTCGGGAGGGCCAGGCGAGCAGTACTTC. This codes for CASSSSGGPGEQYF. The chain is built from TRBV7-2 and TRBJ2-7, with 8 bases lining up with TRBD2. J lost 6 bases, V lost 4 bases, and 8 bases had no gene match. The CDR3 loop spans 14 amino acids. From germline, CDR1 is SGHTA and CDR2 FQGNSA.

This clonotype was recorded many times. The chain employs TRBV28 and TRBJ2-7; 7 bases fit TRBD2. After removal of 6 bases from V and 3 bases from J, the junction contained 8 bases not matched to a gene. This CDR3 comprises 14 residues. Germline V gene sequence: CDR1 MDHEN, CDR2 SYDVKM. The CDR3 sequence is CASSTTTSDYEQYF. The DNA for the CDR3 is TGTGCCAGCAGCACAACCACTAGCGACTACGAGCAGTACTTC.

This chain connects TRBV19 to TRBJ2-7; 13 bases agree with TRBD2. Germline CDR1 LNHDA, CDR2 SQIVND (reference sequence). CDR3 length: 19 residues. V shed 3 bases and J 1 base; nucleotides not matched to a gene: 12. CDR3 DNA sequence: TGTGCCAGTAGTATCGGGGGAGGACTAGCGGGAGCAGGTTCCTACGAGCAGTACTTC. Residues: CASSIGGGLAGAGSYEQYF.